This T cell receptor beta chain stems from a study of shared clonotypes between healthy human individuals. Clones were read by immunoSEQ multiplex PCR, and TCRdb kept only the in-frame ones, dropping some. Of over 800,000 clones in the sample, around 92% were seen once. Naive CD8 cells lacked CD45RO, underwent positive selection for CCR7 and left out terminally differentiated effector memory CD45RA+ cells. The CDR3 is made up of 20 amino acids. Germline CDR1 SGHRS, CDR2 YFSETQ. Trimming removed 3 bases from V and 0 bases from J; junction bases left unmatched: 15. The clonotype was recovered from a young man in good health. Material for sequencing was naive CD8+ T cells sorted from blood. The V call is TRBV5-1, the J call TRBJ2-7, with 13 bases aligning to TRBD2. As DNA, the CDR3 is TGCGCCAGCAGCTCCCCGATGGGACACGGGACTAGCGGGACCTCCTACGAGCAGTACTTC. Translated, it gives CASSSPMGHGTSGTSYEQYF.